Described below is a single TCR beta chain sequence and its context. What it recognizes is unknown. Donors came from a validation cohort of about 120 subjects, distinct from the first 666-subject cohort. The record originates from a study of cytomegalovirus exposure and HLA in healthy donors. Study-wide background: The platform used for the approximately 130 validation repertoires matched that of the roughly 630 first-cohort repertoires, a later analysis reported. Points from the study as a whole: Cytomegalovirus-associated status was assigned to more than 150 TCR beta chains. One later analysis, an examination of the 120 validation repertoires, found that first-cohort TCR clusters tended to co-occur in them.

TCRdb's copy holds only in-frame clones and misses some; the assay was immunoSEQ multiplex PCR. Seen here are some 130,000 clones, approximately 89% observed once, and the top ten hold more than 1%. Per germline, CDR1 KGHSH and CDR2 LQKENI. The V gene lost 2 bases and the J gene lost 2 bases, with 12 bases spanning the gap. The CDR3 contains 15 residues. The sequencing input was PBMCs. The clonotype originates from a woman in her late teens or twenties in good health and CMV-seronegative. The chain couples TRBV18 to TRBJ1-1, with D hard to call. The CDR3 DNA reads as TGTGCCAGCTCACCAATAACGGGGTATAACACTGAAGCTTTCTTT. Translating gives CASSPITGYNTEAFF.